A selection of T cell receptor beta chains follows, all from one sample in a study of shared clonotypes between healthy human individuals. The assay was immunoSEQ multiplex PCR, and TCRdb's table has in-frame clones only and misses some. The sample consists of around 2.5 million clones, 80% to 95% of them appearing once. The source material was naive CD4+ T cells from PBMCs. The receptors come from a man between 18 and 35 years old in good health. Some clones in this sample may be carry-over from other donors' samples. Each CDR3 is given with its conserved first and last residue. The D gene is left open where the match is weak. Part of the rows lack a size; the others show once, few, many or a class for expanded clones.

J gene	clone size	D gene	V gene	CDR3 protein	CDR3 DNA
TRBJ2-1	NA	NA	TRBV7-2	CASSRDQYNEQFF	TGTGCCAGCAGCCGGGACCAATACAATGAGCAGTTCTTC
TRBJ2-1	NA	TRBD2	TRBV6-6	CASRVSGRVDEQFF	TGTGCCAGCAGGGTTAGCGGGAGGGTCGATGAGCAGTTCTTC
TRBJ1-1	NA	TRBD1	TRBV5-1	CASSLGVTGATEAFF	TGCGCCAGCAGCTTGGGGGTGACAGGGGCCACTGAAGCTTTCTTT
TRBJ2-7	NA	NA	TRBV18	CASSPLSSSPSHEQYF	TGTGCCAGCTCACCACTGTCTTCGTCCCCGTCTCACGAGCAGTACTTC
TRBJ1-4	NA	TRBD1	TRBV10-1	CASSGTGPTTNEKLFF	TGCGCCAGCAGTGGGACAGGGCCCACCACTAATGAAAAACTGTTTTTT
TRBJ2-7	NA	NA	TRBV6-1	CASTRAWDGPYEQYF	TGTGCCAGCACCCGAGCGTGGGACGGACCCTACGAGCAGTACTTC
TRBJ2-3	once	NA	TRBV9	CASSVSRADTQYF	TGTGCCAGCAGCGTATCCAGGGCCGATACGCAGTATTTT
TRBJ2-3	NA	NA	TRBV18	CASSVTSTDTQYF	TGTGCCAGCTCGGTTACTAGCACAGATACGCAGTATTTT
TRBJ2-5	NA	TRBD1	TRBV4-2	CASSQERTGGEDQYF	TGTGCCAGCAGCCAAGAACGGACAGGGGGCGAGGACCAGTACTTC
TRBJ1-2	NA	NA	TRBV5-1	CASRIMGSGLNYGYTF	TGCGCCAGCAGAATTATGGGCTCCGGACTTAACTATGGCTACACCTTC
TRBJ1-1	NA	NA	TRBV6-5	CASSYSRFLDTEAFF	TGTGCCAGCAGTTACTCAAGGTTTCTGGACACTGAAGCTTTCTTT